One sample yielded the 28 T cell receptor beta chains listed below, sequenced in a study of OX40 agonist ivuxolimab in advanced cancers. The method behind the library was the immunoSEQ multiplex PCR assay. In its TCRdb copy, this immuneACCESS table keeps in-frame sequences only and misses some clones. Where compared with another copy, unresolved V genes explain less than half of these, and the others have no known cause. Recorded for this sample are 65,000 to 100,000 clones; about 95% of them occurred a single time. The leading ten clones occupy about 10% of the sample. The sequenced sample was CD4+ or CD8+ T cells sorted from blood, obtained in a trial of the OX40 agonist ivuxolimab. All receptors come from an adult with an advanced solid tumor such as melanoma, head and neck, liver or kidney cancer.

The V call is TRBV28, the J call TRBJ2-7, with 10 bases fitting TRBD2. V trimming: 4 bases; J trimming: 1 base; junction bases outside the gene matches: 19. From germline, CDR1 is MDHEN and CDR2 SYDVKM. The CDR3 extends over 20 amino acids. The CDR3 sequence is CASSSLGGSGRAEGSYEQYF. CDR3 DNA: TGTGCCAGCAGTTCCCTCGGGGGAAGCGGGAGGGCGGAGGGGTCCTACGAGCAGTACTTC. Based on the CDR3 plus reference TRBV28 and TRBJ2-7, the full variable domain is DVKVTQSSRYLVKRTGEKVFLECVQDMDHENMFWYRQDPGLGLRLIYFSYDVKMKEKGDIPEGYSVSREKKERFSLILESASTNQTSMYLCASSSLGGSGRAEGSYEQYFGPGTRLTVT.

DNA of the CDR3: TGCACCAGCAGCCAAGATGGGGGGGGTCGGGCTTCGCCAGATACGCAGTATTTT. This sequence encodes CTSSQDGGGRASPDTQYF. The chain couples TRBV1 to TRBJ2-3; the D segment call TRBD2 is taken from the table without a DNA check. TRBV1 is labeled a pseudogene. This CDR3 comprises 18 residues.

This chain connects TRBV5-4 to TRBJ2-5; D is undetermined. The DNA end is a closer match to TRBJ2-7, so the J assignment may be wrong. CDR1 and CDR2 (germline): SGHNT, YYREEE (reference sequence). This CDR3 spans 15 amino acids. CDR3 in DNA: TGTGCCAGCAGCTTGGAGTGGAAAGGGTCCTACGAGCAGTACTTC. It is translated as CASSLEWKGSYEQYF.

The chain links TRBV9 to TRBJ2-7, with D possibly being TRBD1 or TRBD2 (7 bases each). The V and J ends lost 0 bases and 2 bases respectively, with 15 bases between them. The CDR3 extends over 16 amino acids. Germline values: CDR1 SGDLS, CDR2 YYNGEE. The DNA of the CDR3 is TGTGCCAGCAGCGTAGCTTCAGGGGGGACTACCTACGAGCAGTACTTC. Amino acid sequence: CASSVASGGTTYEQYF. The full variable domain, rest sourced from reference TRBV9 and TRBJ2-7, is DSGVTQTPKHLITATGQRVTLRCSPRSGDLSVYWYQQSLDQGLQFLIQYYNGEERAKGNILERFSAQQFPDLHSELNLSSLELGDSALYFCASSVASGGTTYEQYFGPGTRLTVT.

V is TRBV7-9 and J is TRBJ2-1, with TRBD1 matching over 7 bases. The CDR3 is 14 residues long. Germline assignment: CDR1 SEHNR and CDR2 FQNEAQ (reference sequence). V lost 5 bases, J lost 5 bases, and 6 bases stayed unmatched. CDR3 protein: CASSPRTGDNEQFF. The CDR3 DNA follows: TGTGCCAGCAGCCCCCGGACAGGCGACAATGAGCAGTTCTTC. Combining the CDR3 with reference TRBV7-9 and TRBJ2-1 gives the whole variable domain DTGVSQNPRHKITKRGQNVTFRCDPISEHNRLYWYRQTLGQGPEFLTYFQNEAQLEKSRLLSDRFSAERPKGSFSTLEIQRTEQGDSAMYLCASSPRTGDNEQFFGPGTRLTVL.

The chain has TRBV7-2 and TRBJ2-7; the D is unclear. The CDR3 is made up of 14 amino acids. The V and J ends lost 0 bases and 2 bases respectively, with 8 bases between them. Germline V lookup: CDR1 SGHTA, CDR2 FQGNSA. The CDR3 region has the DNA TGTGCCAGCAGCTTAGCGAGCCTAACCTACGAGCAGTACTTC. Its translation is CASSLASLTYEQYF.

The chain recombines TRBV7-9 with TRBJ2-2; D not resolved. The CDR3 has 13 amino acids. Looked up from germline, CDR1 is SEHNR and CDR2 is FQNEAQ (reference sequence). Trimming removed 2 bases from V and 7 bases from J, with 8 bases in between. The CDR3: CASSLRFDGELFF. CDR3 sequence (DNA): TGTGCCAGCAGCTTAAGGTTTGACGGGGAGCTGTTTTTT.

The rearrangement links TRBV11-2 to TRBJ2-1, with D unclear. The germline V gene has CDR1 SGHAT and CDR2 FQNNGV. The ends were cut back, 2 bases at V and 5 bases at J, with 4 bases in the middle. This CDR3 spans 12 amino acids. DNA of the CDR3: TGTGCCAGCAGCTTACCAGACAATGAGCAGTTCTTC. Protein product: CASSLPDNEQFF.

V and J are TRBV13 and TRBJ2-1; possibly TRBD1 or TRBD2 for D (6 bases each). CDR1 and CDR2 (germline): PRHDT, FYEKMQ (reference sequence). V lost 7 bases, J lost 6 bases, and 19 bases lay in between. The CDR3 length is 15 residues. The CDR3 DNA reads as TGTGCCAGCATGGGGGCGGGGCCCAGGGGCAATGAGCAGTTCTTC. This codes for CASMGAGPRGNEQFF.

This rearrangement joins TRBV12-2 to TRBJ2-7; TRBD2 is the table's D call, not checked against the DNA. TRBV12-2 is classified as a pseudogene. The CDR3 runs 12 residues. The CDR3 protein is CASRLPRDEQYF. DNA of the CDR3: TGTGCAAGTCGCTTACCCCGCGACGAGCAGTACTTC.

CDR3 in DNA: TGTGCCAGCAGTCCTAGGACTAGCGGGGGTTACGAGCAGTACTTC. This sequence encodes CASSPRTSGGYEQYF. V gene TRBV6-5 combines with J gene TRBJ2-7, with 13 bases lining up with TRBD2. The germline V gene has CDR1 MNHEY and CDR2 SVGAGI. CDR3 length: 15 residues. V gave up 5 bases and J gave up 4 bases; unmatched junction bases: 5.

The rearrangement links TRBV5-8 to TRBJ2-2, with 9 bases identical to TRBD2. Trimming removed 6 bases from V and 5 bases from J; junction bases left unmatched: 14. Germline V gene data show CDR1 as SGHTS and CDR2 as YDEGEE. This CDR3 is 17 amino acids long. The DNA of the CDR3 is TGTGCCAGCAACTCCCTCGGCGGGAGGGACCGAACCGGGGAGCTGTTTTTT. This codes for CASNSLGGRDRTGELFF.

The rearrangement uses TRBV4-1 and TRBJ2-7, with 7 bases matching TRBD1. CDR3 length equals 14 residues. CDR1 MGHRA and CDR2 YSYEKL come from the germline V gene. Germline trimming cut 0 bases from V and 5 bases from J; bases unmatched to any gene: 4. CDR3 nucleotide sequence: TGCGCCAGCAGCCAAGAGTCAGGGGGAAACGAGCAGTACTTC. Its protein is CASSQESGGNEQYF.

The chain joins TRBV7-6 to TRBJ2-5; the D call may be TRBD1 or TRBD2 (7 bases each). Per germline, CDR1 SGHVS and CDR2 FNYEAQ. This CDR3 has 16 amino acids. The ends were cut back, 4 bases at V and 2 bases at J, with 17 bases in the middle. Here the CDR3 DNA reads TGTGCCAGCAGCTCAGATGCAGGGGGGGCACAAGAGACCCAGTACTTC. This translates into CASSSDAGGAQETQYF.

The chain recombines TRBV19 with TRBJ2-1; possible D gene TRBD2, 6 bases. The germline gives CDR1 LNHDA, CDR2 SQIVND (reference sequence). The V gene lost 5 bases and the J gene lost 8 bases, with 13 bases spanning the gap. This CDR3 has 13 residues. The CDR3 reads CASSSWGVDEQFF. The CDR3 DNA sequence: TGTGCCAGTAGTTCCTGGGGGGTCGATGAGCAGTTCTTC.

The chain combines TRBV6-6 with TRBJ2-3; D gene ambiguous. The CDR3 contains 12 residues. V shed 8 bases and J shed 6 bases, with 12 bases lying between them. Germline V CDR1 and CDR2: MNHNY, SVGAGI (reference sequence). The CDR3 nucleotides read TGTGCCAGCGGCCATCCTGGGGATACGCAGTATTTT. Translating it yields CASGHPGDTQYF.

The chain carries TRBV7-9 and TRBJ2-5, with 9 positions matching TRBD2. V was clipped by 2 bases and J by 1 base; unmatched bases: 2. The V gene's germline CDR1 is SEHNR and CDR2 FQNEAQ (reference sequence). The CDR3 is made up of 15 amino acids. For the CDR3, the DNA is TGTGCCAGCAGCTTACTAGCGGGATCCCAAGAGACCCAGTACTTC. It is translated as CASSLLAGSQETQYF.

The rearrangement joins TRBV5-1 to TRBJ2-2; 8 bases map to TRBD1. The junction had 4 bases not matched to a gene; V was cut back by 0 bases and J by 3 bases. The CDR3 is 16 amino acids. Germline V gene sequence: CDR1 SGHRS, CDR2 YFSETQ. CDR3 amino acids: CASSLELTGDTGELFF. DNA for the CDR3: TGCGCCAGCAGCTTGGAATTGACAGGGGACACCGGGGAGCTGTTTTTT.

The chain is built from TRBV25-1 and TRBJ2-1; perhaps TRBD2 as D (6 bases). Trimming stripped 7 bases from V and 10 bases from J, with 11 bases between. This CDR3 is 11 amino acids long. From germline, CDR1 is MGHDK and CDR2 SYGVNS. The chain's CDR3 is CASNWAGEQFF. In DNA, the CDR3 is TGTGCCAGCAATTGGGCGGGAGAGCAGTTCTTC.

The V and J genes are TRBV7-8 and TRBJ1-5, with TRBD1 as a possible D gene (5 bases). The CDR3 has 16 residues. Trimming pared 0 bases from V and 4 bases from J, leaving 13 bases between. Germline V lookup: CDR1 SGHVS, CDR2 FQNEAQ. The CDR3 DNA follows: TGTGCCAGCAGCTTAGCCGTCAGTTCAGGGAATCAGCCCCAGCATTTT. Translating it yields CASSLAVSSGNQPQHF.

This chain uses TRBV7-9 with TRBJ2-1, with D perhaps TRBD2 (5 bases). In germline, CDR1 is SEHNR, CDR2 FQNEAQ (reference sequence). The CDR3 length is 16 residues. The V gene lost 1 base and the J gene lost 5 bases, with 15 bases spanning the gap. CDR3 DNA sequence: TGTGCCAGCAGCTTAGTATTGGGCGGGCATAACAATGAGCAGTTCTTC. Its translation: CASSLVLGGHNNEQFF. Drawing the rest from reference TRBV7-9 and TRBJ2-1, the complete variable domain is DTGVSQNPRHKITKRGQNVTFRCDPISEHNRLYWYRQTLGQGPEFLTYFQNEAQLEKSRLLSDRFSAERPKGSFSTLEIQRTEQGDSAMYLCASSLVLGGHNNEQFFGPGTRLTVL.

V usage is TRBV21-1 and J usage is TRBJ2-2. TRBV21-1 is a known pseudogene. The CDR3 extends over 12 amino acids. The CDR3 bases are TGTGCCAGCCTGGAAAACACCGGGGAGCTGTTTTTT. Translation gives CASLENTGELFF.

The rearrangement joins TRBV5-6 to TRBJ1-2, with D hard to call. CDR1 SGHDT and CDR2 YYEEEE come from the germline V gene. V was pared by 0 bases and J by 6 bases, with 12 bases between. The CDR3 totals 14 residues. As DNA, the CDR3 is TGTGCCAGCAGCTTGGTAGGGAAAGGAGATGGCTACACCTTC. This gives the protein CASSLVGKGDGYTF.

The chain recombines TRBV11-1 with TRBJ2-7; D might be TRBD1 (6 bases). The CDR3 covers 15 residues. V shed 6 bases and J shed 0 bases, with 15 bases lying between them. From germline, CDR1 is SGHAT and CDR2 FQDESV (reference sequence). CDR3 amino acids: CASSKSGTISYEQYF. The CDR3 DNA reads as TGTGCCAGCAGTAAATCCGGGACAATCTCCTACGAGCAGTACTTC.

This clone was picked up a small number of times. The chain is built from TRBV18 and TRBJ1-6; unclear D gene. The CDR3 runs 13 residues. V lost 3 bases, J lost 8 bases, and 8 bases lay in between. CDR1 and CDR2 from the germline V gene are KGHSH and LQKENI. The CDR3 is CASSPITDSPLHF. In nucleotides, the CDR3 is TGTGCCAGCTCACCGATTACGGATTCACCCCTCCACTTT.

The V and J genes are TRBV27 and TRBJ2-2; 9 nucleotides align to TRBD2. Looked up from germline, CDR1 is MNHEY and CDR2 is SMNVEV (reference sequence). Trimming removed 3 bases from V and 1 base from J; junction bases left unmatched: 6. The CDR3 is 17 amino acids. The DNA for the CDR3 is TGTGCCAGCAGTTTCTTAGCGGGAGTGGGGAACACCGGGGAGCTGTTTTTT. Amino acid sequence: CASSFLAGVGNTGELFF.

The CDR3 DNA follows: TGTGCCAGCAGCTCCACAGGGTACACTGAAGCTTTCTTT. Protein sequence: CASSSTGYTEAFF. The V gene is TRBV7-3, the J gene TRBJ1-1, with D possibly being TRBD1 (6 bases). The CDR3 contains 13 residues. Per germline, CDR1 SGHTA and CDR2 FQGTGA. V was clipped by 4 bases and J by 3 bases, with 9 bases between them.

The V and J genes are TRBV4-2 and TRBJ2-3; the D is unclear. Looked up from germline, CDR1 is LGHNA and CDR2 is YNFKEQ. Trimming took off 4 bases at V and 5 bases at J, with 16 bases between the two ends. The CDR3 is made up of 15 amino acids. The CDR3 is CASSPISGRGDTQYF. The CDR3 DNA is TGTGCCAGCAGCCCCATCTCAGGTCGCGGAGATACGCAGTATTTT.